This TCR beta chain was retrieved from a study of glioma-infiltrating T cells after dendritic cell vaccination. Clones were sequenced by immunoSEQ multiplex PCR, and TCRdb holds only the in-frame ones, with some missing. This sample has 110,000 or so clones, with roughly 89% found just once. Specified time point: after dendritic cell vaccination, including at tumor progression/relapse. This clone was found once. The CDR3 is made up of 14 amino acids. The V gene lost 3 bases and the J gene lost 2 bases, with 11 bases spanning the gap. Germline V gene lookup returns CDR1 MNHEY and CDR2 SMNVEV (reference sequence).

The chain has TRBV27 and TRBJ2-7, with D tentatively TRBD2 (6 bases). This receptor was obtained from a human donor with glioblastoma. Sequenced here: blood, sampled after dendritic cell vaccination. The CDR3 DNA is TGTGCCAGCAGTTTCCGGGGGAAGGCCTACGAGCAGTACTTC. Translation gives CASSFRGKAYEQYF.